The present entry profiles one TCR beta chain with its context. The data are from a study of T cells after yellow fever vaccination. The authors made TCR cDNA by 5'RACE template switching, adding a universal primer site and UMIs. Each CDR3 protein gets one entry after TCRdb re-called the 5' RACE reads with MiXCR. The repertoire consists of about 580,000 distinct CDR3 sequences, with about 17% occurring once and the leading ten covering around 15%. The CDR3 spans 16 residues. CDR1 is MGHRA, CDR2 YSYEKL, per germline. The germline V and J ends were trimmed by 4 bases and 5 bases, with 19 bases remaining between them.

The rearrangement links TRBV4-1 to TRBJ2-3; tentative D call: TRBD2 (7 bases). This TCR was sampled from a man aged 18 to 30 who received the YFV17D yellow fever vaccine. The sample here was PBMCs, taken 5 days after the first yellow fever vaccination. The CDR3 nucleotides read TGCGCCAGCAGCCGCCTTGCGACGGGGGGCGGAGATACGCAGTATTTT. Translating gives CASSRLATGGGDTQYF.